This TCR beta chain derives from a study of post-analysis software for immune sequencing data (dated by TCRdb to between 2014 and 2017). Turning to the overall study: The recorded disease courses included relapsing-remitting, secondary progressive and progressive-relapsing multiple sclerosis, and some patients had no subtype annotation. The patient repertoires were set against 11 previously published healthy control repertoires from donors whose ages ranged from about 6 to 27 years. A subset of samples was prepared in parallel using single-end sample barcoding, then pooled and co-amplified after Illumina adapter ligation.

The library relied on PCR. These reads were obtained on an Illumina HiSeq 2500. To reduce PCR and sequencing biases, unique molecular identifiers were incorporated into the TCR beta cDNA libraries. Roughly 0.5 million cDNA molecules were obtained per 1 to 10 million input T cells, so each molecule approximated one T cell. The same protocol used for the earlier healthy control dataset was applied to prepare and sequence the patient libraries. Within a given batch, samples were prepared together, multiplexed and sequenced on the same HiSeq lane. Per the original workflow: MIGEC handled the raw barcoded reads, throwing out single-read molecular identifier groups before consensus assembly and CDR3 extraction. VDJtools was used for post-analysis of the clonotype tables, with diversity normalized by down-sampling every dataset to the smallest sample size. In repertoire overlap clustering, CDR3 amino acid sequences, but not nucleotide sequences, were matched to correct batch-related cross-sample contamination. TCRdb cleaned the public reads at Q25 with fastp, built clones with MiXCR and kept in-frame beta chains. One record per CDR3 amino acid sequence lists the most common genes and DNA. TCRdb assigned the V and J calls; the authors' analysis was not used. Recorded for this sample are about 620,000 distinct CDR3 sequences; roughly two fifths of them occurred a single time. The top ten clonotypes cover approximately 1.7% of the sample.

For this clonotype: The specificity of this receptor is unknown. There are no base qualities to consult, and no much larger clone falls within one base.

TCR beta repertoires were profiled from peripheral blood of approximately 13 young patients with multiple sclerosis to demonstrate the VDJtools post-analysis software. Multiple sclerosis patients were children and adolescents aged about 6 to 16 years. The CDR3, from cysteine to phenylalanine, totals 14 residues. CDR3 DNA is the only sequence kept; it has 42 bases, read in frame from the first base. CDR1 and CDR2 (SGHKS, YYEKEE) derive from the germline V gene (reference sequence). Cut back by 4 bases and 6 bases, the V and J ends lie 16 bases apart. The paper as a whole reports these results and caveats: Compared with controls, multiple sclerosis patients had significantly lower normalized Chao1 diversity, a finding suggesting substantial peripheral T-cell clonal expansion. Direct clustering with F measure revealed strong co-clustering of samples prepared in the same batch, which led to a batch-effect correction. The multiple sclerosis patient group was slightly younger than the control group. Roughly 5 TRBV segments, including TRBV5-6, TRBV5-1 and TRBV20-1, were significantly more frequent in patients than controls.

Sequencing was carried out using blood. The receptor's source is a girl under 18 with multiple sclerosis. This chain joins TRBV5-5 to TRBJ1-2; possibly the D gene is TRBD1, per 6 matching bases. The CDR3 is CASSLRGEVNGYTF. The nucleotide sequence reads TGTGCCAGCAGCCTAAGGGGGGAAGTCAATGGCTACACCTTC.